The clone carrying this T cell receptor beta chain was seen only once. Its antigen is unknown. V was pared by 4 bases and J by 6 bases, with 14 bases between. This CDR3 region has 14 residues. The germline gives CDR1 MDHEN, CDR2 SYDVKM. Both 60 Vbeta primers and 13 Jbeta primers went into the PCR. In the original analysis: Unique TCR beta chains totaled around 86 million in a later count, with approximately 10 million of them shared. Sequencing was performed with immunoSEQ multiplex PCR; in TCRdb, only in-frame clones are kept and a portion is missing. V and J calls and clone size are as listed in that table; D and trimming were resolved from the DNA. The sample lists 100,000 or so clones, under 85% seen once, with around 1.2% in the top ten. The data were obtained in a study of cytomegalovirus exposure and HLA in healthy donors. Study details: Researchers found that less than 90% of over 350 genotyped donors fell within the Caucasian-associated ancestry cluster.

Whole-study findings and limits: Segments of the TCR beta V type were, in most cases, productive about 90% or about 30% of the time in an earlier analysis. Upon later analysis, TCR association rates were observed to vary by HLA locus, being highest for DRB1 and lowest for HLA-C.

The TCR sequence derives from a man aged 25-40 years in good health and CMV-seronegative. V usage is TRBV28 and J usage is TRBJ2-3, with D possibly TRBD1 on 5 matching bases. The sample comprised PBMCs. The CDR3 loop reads CASSSFGASDTQYF. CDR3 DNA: TGTGCCAGCAGTTCCTTTGGGGCATCGGATACGCAGTATTTT.